This T cell receptor beta chain was captured by sequencing in a study of blood T cells in healthy people across ages. Through a sample-barcoded 5' primer and a J-beta primer mix, a second PCR was run for roughly 6 to 11 cycles. A template-switch adaptor containing 12 random nucleotides labeled each cDNA molecule. TCRdb independently ran MiXCR on the 5' RACE reads; one entry per CDR3 protein. The sample lists about 1.1 million distinct CDR3 sequences; roughly two fifths were seen once. This clonotype was picked up a small number of times. Its antigen is not identified. Broader study findings: Older individuals had lower TCR beta diversity per million T cells (the decline was roughly linear).

This receptor was taken from a man between 18 and 29 years old in good health. The specimen was blood.

The chain's CDR3 is CSVGGRLNTGELFF. DNA for the CDR3: TGCAGCGTTGGCGGCCGACTAAACACCGGGGAGCTGTTTTTT. V usage is TRBV29-1 and J usage is TRBJ2-2; tentative D call: TRBD2 (5 bases). The CDR3 has 14 residues. The germline V gene encodes CDR1 SQVTM and CDR2 ANQGSEA. Trimming pared 4 bases from V and 2 bases from J, leaving 11 bases between.